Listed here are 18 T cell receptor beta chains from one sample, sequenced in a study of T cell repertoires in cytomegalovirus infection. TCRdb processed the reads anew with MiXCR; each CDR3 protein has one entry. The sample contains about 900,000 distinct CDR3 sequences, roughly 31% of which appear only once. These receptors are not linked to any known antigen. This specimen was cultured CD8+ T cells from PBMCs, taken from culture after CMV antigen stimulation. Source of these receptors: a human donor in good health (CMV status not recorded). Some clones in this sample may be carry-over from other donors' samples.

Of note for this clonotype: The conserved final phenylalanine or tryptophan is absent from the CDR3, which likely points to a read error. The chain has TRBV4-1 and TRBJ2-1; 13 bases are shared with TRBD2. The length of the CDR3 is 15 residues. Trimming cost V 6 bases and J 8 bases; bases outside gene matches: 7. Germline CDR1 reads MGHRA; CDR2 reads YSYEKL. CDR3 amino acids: CASSRGLAGADEQFL. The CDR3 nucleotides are TGCGCCAGCAGTCGCGGACTAGCGGGAGCGGATGAGCAGTTCCTC.

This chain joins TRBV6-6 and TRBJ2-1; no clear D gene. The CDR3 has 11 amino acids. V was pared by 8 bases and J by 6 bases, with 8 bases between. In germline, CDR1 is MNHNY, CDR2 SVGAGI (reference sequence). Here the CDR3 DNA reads TGTGCCAGCGGGAATTTCAATGAGCAGTTCTTC. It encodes CASGNFNEQFF.

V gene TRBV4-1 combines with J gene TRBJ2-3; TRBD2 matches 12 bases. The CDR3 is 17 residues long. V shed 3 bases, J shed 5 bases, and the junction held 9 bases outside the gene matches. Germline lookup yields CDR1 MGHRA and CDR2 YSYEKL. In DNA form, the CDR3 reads TGCGCCAGCAGCCATCCTCTAGCGGGGGGGCCTAAAGATACGCAGTATTTT. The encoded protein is CASSHPLAGGPKDTQYF.

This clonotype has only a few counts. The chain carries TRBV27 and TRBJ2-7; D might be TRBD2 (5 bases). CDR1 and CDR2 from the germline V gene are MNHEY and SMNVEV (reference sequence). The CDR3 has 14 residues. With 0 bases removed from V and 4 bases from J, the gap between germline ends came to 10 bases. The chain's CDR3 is CASSLSGLGYEQYF. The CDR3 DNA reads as TGTGCCAGCAGTTTATCCGGACTGGGGTACGAGCAGTACTTC.

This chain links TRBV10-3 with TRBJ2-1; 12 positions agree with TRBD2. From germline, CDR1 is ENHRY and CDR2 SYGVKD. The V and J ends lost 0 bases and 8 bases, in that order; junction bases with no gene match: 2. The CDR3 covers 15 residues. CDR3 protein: CAISESRLAGDEQFF. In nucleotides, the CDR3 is TGTGCCATCAGTGAGTCCCGACTAGCGGGGGATGAGCAGTTCTTC.

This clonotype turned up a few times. This chain's CDR3 is CASSYGGWNTEAFF. The CDR3 nucleotides are TGTGCCAGCAGCTACGGGGGCTGGAACACTGAAGCTTTCTTT. The chain recombines TRBV27 with TRBJ1-1; possibly TRBD1 for D (6 bases). The CDR3 has 14 amino acids. Trimming stripped 6 bases from V and 1 base from J, with 12 bases between. Germline CDR1 is MNHEY and CDR2 is SMNVEV (reference sequence).

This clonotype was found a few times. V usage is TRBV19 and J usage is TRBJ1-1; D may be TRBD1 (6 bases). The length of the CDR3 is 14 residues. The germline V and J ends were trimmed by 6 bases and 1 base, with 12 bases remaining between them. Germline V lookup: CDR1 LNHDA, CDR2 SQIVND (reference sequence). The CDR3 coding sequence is TGTGCCAGTAGACCAGGGGTACGGAACACTGAAGCTTTCTTT. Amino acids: CASRPGVRNTEAFF.

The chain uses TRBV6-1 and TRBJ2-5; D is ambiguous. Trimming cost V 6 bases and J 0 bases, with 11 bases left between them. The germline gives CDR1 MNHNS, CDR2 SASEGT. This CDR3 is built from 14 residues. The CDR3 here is CASSPTLYQETQYF. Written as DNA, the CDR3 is TGTGCCAGCAGCCCCACTCTGTACCAAGAGACCCAGTACTTC.

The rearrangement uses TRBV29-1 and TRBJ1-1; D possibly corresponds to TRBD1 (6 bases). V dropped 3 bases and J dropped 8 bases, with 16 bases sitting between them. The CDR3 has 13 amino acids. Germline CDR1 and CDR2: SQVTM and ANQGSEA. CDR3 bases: TGCAGCGTTGACACCGGCGGACAGCCAGAAGCTTTCTTT. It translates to CSVDTGGQPEAFF.

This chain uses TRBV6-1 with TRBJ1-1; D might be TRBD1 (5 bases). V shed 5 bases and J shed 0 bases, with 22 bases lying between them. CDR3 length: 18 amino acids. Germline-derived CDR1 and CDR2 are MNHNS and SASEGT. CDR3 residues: CASSWPPGLREMNTEAFF. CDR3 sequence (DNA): TGTGCCAGCAGTTGGCCTCCGGGACTGAGGGAAATGAACACTGAAGCTTTCTTT.

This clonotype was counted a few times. The CDR3: CASNRQNTEAFF. The CDR3 DNA sequence: TGTGCCAGCAACCGACAGAACACTGAAGCTTTCTTT. The chain is built from TRBV7-4 and TRBJ1-1, with D unclear. Germline values: CDR1 SGHVT, CDR2 SQSDAQ. V was cut by 7 bases and J by 1 base, with 7 bases left in between. The CDR3 extends over 12 amino acids.

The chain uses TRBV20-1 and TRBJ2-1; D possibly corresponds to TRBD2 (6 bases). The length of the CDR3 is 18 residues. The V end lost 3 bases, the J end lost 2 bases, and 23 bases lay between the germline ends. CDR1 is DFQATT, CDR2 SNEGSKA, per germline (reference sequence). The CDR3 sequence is CSASKGAGQHPPYNEQFF. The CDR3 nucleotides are TGCAGTGCTAGTAAAGGGGCGGGGCAACATCCCCCCTACAATGAGCAGTTCTTC.

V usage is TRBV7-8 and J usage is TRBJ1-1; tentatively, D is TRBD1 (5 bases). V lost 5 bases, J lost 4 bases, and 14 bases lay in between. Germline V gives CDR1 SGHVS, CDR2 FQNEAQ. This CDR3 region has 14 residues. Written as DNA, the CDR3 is TGTGCCAGCAGCGCGGTGGGGGGTCCCACTGAAGCTTTCTTT. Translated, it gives CASSAVGGPTEAFF.

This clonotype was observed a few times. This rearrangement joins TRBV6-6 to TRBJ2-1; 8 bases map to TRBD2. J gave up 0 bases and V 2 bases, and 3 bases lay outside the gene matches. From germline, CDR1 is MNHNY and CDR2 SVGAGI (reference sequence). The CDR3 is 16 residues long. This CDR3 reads CASSYGTSPSYNEQFF. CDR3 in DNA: TGTGCCAGCAGTTACGGGACTAGTCCCTCCTACAATGAGCAGTTCTTC.

This CDR3 is CASIGTAMKGELFF. The DNA of the CDR3 is TGTGCCAGTATCGGGACAGCAATGAAAGGAGAACTGTTTTTT. The chain links TRBV19 to TRBJ1-4; 7 bases match TRBD1. Losses at the gene ends were 7 bases for V and 12 bases for J; bases not matched to a gene: 14. Germline loops: CDR1 LNHDA, CDR2 SQIVND (reference sequence). CDR3 length: 14 residues.

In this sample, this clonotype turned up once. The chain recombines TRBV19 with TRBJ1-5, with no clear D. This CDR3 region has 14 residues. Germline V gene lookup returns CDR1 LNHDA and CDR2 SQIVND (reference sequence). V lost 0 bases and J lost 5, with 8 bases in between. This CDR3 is CASSIDLGYQPQHF. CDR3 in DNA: TGTGCCAGTAGTATAGATCTAGGATATCAGCCCCAGCATTTT.

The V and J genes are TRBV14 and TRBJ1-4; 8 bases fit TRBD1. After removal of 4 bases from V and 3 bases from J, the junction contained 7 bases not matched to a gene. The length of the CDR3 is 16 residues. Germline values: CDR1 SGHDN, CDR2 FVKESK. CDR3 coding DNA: TGTGCCAGCAGCCGGACAGGGTATAGAGCTAATGAAAAACTGTTTTTT. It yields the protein CASSRTGYRANEKLFF.

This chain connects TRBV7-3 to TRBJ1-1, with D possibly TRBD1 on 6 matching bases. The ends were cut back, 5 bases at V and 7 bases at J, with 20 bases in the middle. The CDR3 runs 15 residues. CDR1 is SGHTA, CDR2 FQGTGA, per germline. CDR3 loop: CASSPRGHTNGEAFF. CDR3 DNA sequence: TGTGCCAGCAGCCCCAGGGGACACACGAACGGTGAAGCTTTCTTT.